The rows below give T cell receptor beta chains drawn from one sample of a study of shared T cell receptors in the human thymus. This table comes from immunoSEQ multiplex PCR, and its TCRdb copy is limited to in-frame clones, with some not included. This table has about 660,000 clones, approximately 87% appearing once. The same data also contributed to another study, on human thymus T cells.

Sequenced input: thymocytes. These receptors originate from a boy under three years old with a congenital heart defect. Each CDR3 is given without its conserved first and last residue.

V gene,CDR3 protein
TRBV4-3,ASSREAGEGGELF
TRBV4-1,ASSHLQESNTGELF
TRBV30,AWSASTSGEHYEQY
TRBV27,ASRFLLGQGSGANVLT
TRBV5-1,ASSLPGTEDGYT
TRBV18,ASSPAGEGEKLF
TRBV5-6,ASRAGTGNGYT
TRBV28,ASSSGIRTGPELGEKLF
TRBV7-8,ASSLVGLASSYEQY
TRBV19,ATSAGTESYGYT
TRBV11-3,ASSDSGWGNEQF
TRBV4-3,ASSQDDRACGYT
TRBV7-9,ASSPDLRTSGSGGNEQF
TRBV7-9,ASSLALASTDTQY
TRBV6-5,ASSPRDTDEQY
TRBV4-3,ASSWEASSYEQY
TRBV6-4,ASSDDGSDNEQF
TRBV5-8,ASSLDRAHEQF
TRBV5-6,ASSLAGWGTSGSYEQY
TRBV2,ASSRSQGSDGYT